Listed below are T cell receptor beta chains from one sample, sequenced in a study of T cells in Graves' hyperthyroidism and ophthalmopathy. MiXCR was run by TCRdb on the multiplex PCR reads, yielding one entry per CDR3 protein. Of under 650,000 distinct CDR3 sequences listed, 15% to 20% are singletons. Sequenced input: blood. The receptors shown here come from a woman aged 25 to 45 with Graves' hyperthyroidism. The CDR3 runs from the conserved cysteine through the conserved F or W. Fields, in order: CDR3 protein, CDR3 DNA, CDR3 length, clone size, J gene, V gene, D gene. A D gene is named only where the DNA matches it firmly. Clone size is given for some rows only: seen once, a few or many times, or a class if the clone is expanded.

cdr3_aa: CSARTTGGGSNQPQHF
cdr3_nt: TGCAGTGCTAGAACCACAGGGGGCGGTAGCAATCAGCCCCAGCATTTT
cdr3_length: 16
clone_size: many
j_call: TRBJ1-5
v_call: TRBV20-1
d_call: TRBD1

cdr3_aa: CASSPSLWELFF
cdr3_nt: TGTGCCAGCAGCCCATCGCTTTGGGAGCTGTTTTTT
cdr3_length: 12
clone_size: once
j_call: TRBJ2-2
v_call: TRBV11-3
d_call: NA

cdr3_aa: CASSGVFYEQYF
cdr3_nt: TGTGCCAGCAGTGGGGTGTTCTACGAGCAGTACTTC
cdr3_length: 12
clone_size: NA
j_call: TRBJ2-7
v_call: TRBV12-3/TRBV12-4
d_call: NA

cdr3_aa: CASSQVWLAGSGNEQFF
cdr3_nt: TGTGCCAGCAGCCAAGTGTGGCTAGCGGGATCGGGCAATGAGCAGTTCTTC
cdr3_length: 17
clone_size: many
j_call: TRBJ2-1
v_call: TRBV3-1
d_call: TRBD2

cdr3_aa: CASSISDETQYF
cdr3_nt: TGTGCCAGTAGTATTTCTGACGAGACCCAGTACTTC
cdr3_length: 12
clone_size: few
j_call: TRBJ2-5
v_call: TRBV19
d_call: NA

cdr3_aa: CASSEQGAVEKLFF
cdr3_nt: TGTGCCAGTAGTGAACAGGGGGCTGTCGAAAAACTGTTTTTT
cdr3_length: 14
clone_size: once
j_call: TRBJ1-4
v_call: TRBV19
d_call: TRBD1

cdr3_aa: CASSRRGGVNTEAFF
cdr3_nt: TGTGCCAGCAGTCGCCGAGGGGGGGTGAACACTGAAGCTTTCTTT
cdr3_length: 15
clone_size: NA
j_call: TRBJ1-1
v_call: TRBV7-8
d_call: NA

cdr3_aa: CASSGDRGPNPIYEQYF
cdr3_nt: TGTGCCAGCAGTGGGGACAGGGGTCCTAATCCCATTTACGAGCAGTACTTC
cdr3_length: 17
clone_size: many
j_call: TRBJ2-7
v_call: TRBV2
d_call: TRBD1

cdr3_aa: CASTWTGGGYTF
cdr3_nt: TGTGCCAGCACCTGGACAGGGGGAGGCTACACCTTC
cdr3_length: 12
clone_size: many
j_call: TRBJ1-2
v_call: TRBV2
d_call: TRBD1

cdr3_aa: CASSLLVRTAGGALGYTF
cdr3_nt: TGTGCCAGCAGTTTATTGGTCCGTACGGCGGGGGGGGCTCTCGGCTACACCTTC
cdr3_length: 18
clone_size: many
j_call: TRBJ1-2
v_call: TRBV28
d_call: NA

cdr3_aa: CASSSISQTDTQYF
cdr3_nt: TGTGCCAGCAGTTCGATTAGCCAGACAGATACGCAGTATTTT
cdr3_length: 14
clone_size: many
j_call: TRBJ2-3
v_call: TRBV28
d_call: NA

cdr3_aa: CASSPGTGGPSYEQYF
cdr3_nt: TGTGCCAGCAGCCCCGGGACAGGGGGCCCTTCCTACGAGCAGTACTTC
cdr3_length: 16
clone_size: many
j_call: TRBJ2-7
v_call: TRBV27
d_call: TRBD1

cdr3_aa: CASSLVRARNQPQHF
cdr3_nt: TGTGCCAGCAGTTTGGTTCGGGCCCGCAATCAGCCCCAGCATTTT
cdr3_length: 15
clone_size: many
j_call: TRBJ1-5
v_call: TRBV27
d_call: NA

cdr3_aa: CSAKAPSGLEETQYF
cdr3_nt: TGCAGTGCTAAAGCTCCTAGCGGGTTAGAAGAGACCCAGTACTTC
cdr3_length: 15
clone_size: NA
j_call: TRBJ2-5
v_call: TRBV20-1
d_call: TRBD2

cdr3_aa: CASSLTPGQGNGYTF
cdr3_nt: TGTGCCAGCAGTCTTACGCCGGGACAGGGAAACGGCTACACCTTC
cdr3_length: 15
clone_size: NA
j_call: TRBJ1-2
v_call: TRBV12-3/TRBV12-4
d_call: TRBD1

cdr3_aa: CASNPTGTQRTEAFF
cdr3_nt: TGTGCCAGCAACCCGACCGGGACACAAAGGACTGAAGCTTTCTTT
cdr3_length: 15
clone_size: NA
j_call: TRBJ1-1
v_call: TRBV9
d_call: NA

cdr3_aa: CASSPSRGRDDGKKLFF
cdr3_nt: TGTGCCAGCAGCCCATCAAGAGGGAGGGACGACGGTAAAAAACTGTTTTTT
cdr3_length: 17
clone_size: NA
j_call: TRBJ1-4
v_call: TRBV3-1
d_call: NA

cdr3_aa: CASSPLGGGGNEQFF
cdr3_nt: TGTGCCAGCAGCCCTCTGGGGGGAGGGGGCAATGAGCAGTTCTTC
cdr3_length: 15
clone_size: few
j_call: TRBJ2-1
v_call: TRBV11-3
d_call: NA

cdr3_aa: CASSETYEQYF
cdr3_nt: TGTGCCAGCAGTGAAACCTACGAGCAGTACTTC
cdr3_length: 11
clone_size: many
j_call: TRBJ2-7
v_call: TRBV2
d_call: NA

cdr3_aa: CATQTRVGSTDTQYF
cdr3_nt: TGTGCCACACAAACTAGGGTGGGGAGCACAGATACGCAGTATTTT
cdr3_length: 15
clone_size: NA
j_call: TRBJ2-3
v_call: TRBV24-1
d_call: NA

cdr3_aa: CASSPGTTRDDEQFF
cdr3_nt: TGTGCCAGCAGCCCAGGGACCACCCGTGACGATGAGCAGTTCTTC
cdr3_length: 15
clone_size: many
j_call: TRBJ2-1
v_call: TRBV11-3
d_call: NA

cdr3_aa: CSVRDLGLGTYEQYF
cdr3_nt: TGCAGTGTTAGAGATCTTGGACTAGGGACTTACGAGCAGTACTTC
cdr3_length: 15
clone_size: few
j_call: TRBJ2-7
v_call: TRBV20-1
d_call: TRBD2

cdr3_aa: CASSLSGRNYEQFF
cdr3_nt: TGCGCCAGCAGTCTAAGCGGGAGAAACTATGAGCAGTTCTTC
cdr3_length: 14
clone_size: few
j_call: TRBJ2-1
v_call: TRBV10-2
d_call: TRBD2

cdr3_aa: CSVARGYGYTF
cdr3_nt: TGCAGCGTTGCCCGGGGCTATGGCTACACCTTC
cdr3_length: 11
clone_size: few
j_call: TRBJ1-2
v_call: TRBV29-1
d_call: NA

cdr3_aa: CASSLKGTEAFF
cdr3_nt: TGTGCCAGCAGCTTAAAGGGTACTGAAGCTTTCTTT
cdr3_length: 12
clone_size: many
j_call: TRBJ1-1
v_call: TRBV7-6
d_call: NA

cdr3_aa: CASSGTRKGSSYEQYF
cdr3_nt: TGTGCCAGCAGCGGGACTCGCAAGGGGAGCTCCTACGAGCAGTACTTC
cdr3_length: 16
clone_size: many
j_call: TRBJ2-7
v_call: TRBV9
d_call: NA

cdr3_aa: CASSLAGTANNEQFF
cdr3_nt: TGTGCCAGCAGTTTAGCCGGGACAGCCAACAATGAGCAGTTCTTC
cdr3_length: 15
clone_size: many
j_call: TRBJ2-1
v_call: TRBV12-3/TRBV12-4
d_call: TRBD1

cdr3_aa: CASSLSGMTNVLTF
cdr3_nt: TGTGCCAGCAGCTTATCCGGTATGACAAACGTCCTGACTTTC
cdr3_length: 14
clone_size: once
j_call: TRBJ2-6
v_call: TRBV7-2
d_call: NA

cdr3_aa: CASSWADNSPLHF
cdr3_nt: TGCGCCAGCAGCTGGGCAGATAATTCACCCCTCCACTTT
cdr3_length: 13
clone_size: NA
j_call: TRBJ1-6
v_call: TRBV4-1
d_call: NA

cdr3_aa: CRIPTARYGYTF
cdr3_nt: TGCAGGATTCCGACAGCCCGCTATGGCTACACCTTC
cdr3_length: 12
clone_size: many
j_call: TRBJ1-2
v_call: TRBV20-1
d_call: NA

cdr3_aa: CSVPGLVQETQYF
cdr3_nt: TGCAGCGTTCCGGGACTAGTCCAAGAGACCCAGTACTTC
cdr3_length: 13
clone_size: many
j_call: TRBJ2-5
v_call: TRBV29-1
d_call: TRBD2